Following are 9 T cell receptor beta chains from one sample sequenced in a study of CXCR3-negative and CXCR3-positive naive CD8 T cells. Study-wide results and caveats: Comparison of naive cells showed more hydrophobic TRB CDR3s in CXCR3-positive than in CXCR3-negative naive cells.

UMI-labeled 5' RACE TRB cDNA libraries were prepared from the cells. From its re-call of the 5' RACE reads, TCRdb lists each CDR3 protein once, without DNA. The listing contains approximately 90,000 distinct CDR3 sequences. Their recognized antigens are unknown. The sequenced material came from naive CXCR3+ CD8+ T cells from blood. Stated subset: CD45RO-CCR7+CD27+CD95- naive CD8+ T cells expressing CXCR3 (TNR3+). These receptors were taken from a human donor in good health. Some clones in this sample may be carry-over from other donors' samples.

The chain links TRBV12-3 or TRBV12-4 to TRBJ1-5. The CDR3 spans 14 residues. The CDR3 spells CASSPGGREKPQHF.

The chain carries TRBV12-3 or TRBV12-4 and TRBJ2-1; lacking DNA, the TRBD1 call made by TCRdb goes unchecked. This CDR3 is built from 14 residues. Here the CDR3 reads CASNTGGELNEQFF.

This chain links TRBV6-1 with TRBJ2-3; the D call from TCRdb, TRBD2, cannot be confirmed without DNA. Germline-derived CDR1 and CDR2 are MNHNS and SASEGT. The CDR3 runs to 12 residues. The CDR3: CAGSGGVDTQYF.

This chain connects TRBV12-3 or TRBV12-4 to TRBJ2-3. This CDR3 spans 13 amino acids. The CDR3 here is CASSLVQTDTQYF.

CDR3 in amino acids: CASSFQFQDRDRIYEQYF. The chain is built from TRBV7-9 and TRBJ2-7; the TRBD1 assignment by TCRdb is unverifiable without DNA. The CDR3 is 18 amino acids. Germline V gene data show CDR1 as SEHNR and CDR2 as FQNEAQ (reference sequence).

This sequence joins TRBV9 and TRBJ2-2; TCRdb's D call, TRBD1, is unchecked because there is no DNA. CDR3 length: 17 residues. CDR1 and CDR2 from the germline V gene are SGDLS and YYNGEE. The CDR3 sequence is CASSGQGTPSTTGELFF.

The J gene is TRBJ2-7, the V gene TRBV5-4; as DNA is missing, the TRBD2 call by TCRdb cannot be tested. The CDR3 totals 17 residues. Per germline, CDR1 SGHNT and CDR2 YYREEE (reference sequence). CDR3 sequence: CASSFSAGTSGRYEQYF.

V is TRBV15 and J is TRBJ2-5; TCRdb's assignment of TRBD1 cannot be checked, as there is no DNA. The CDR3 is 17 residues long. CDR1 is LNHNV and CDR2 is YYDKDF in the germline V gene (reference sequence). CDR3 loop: CATSRGPGQGTVETQYF.

The CDR3 here is CASLAGGEYNEQFF. This sequence joins TRBV28 and TRBJ2-1; the TCRdb D gene call, TRBD1, has no DNA to confirm it. CDR3 length: 14 residues. Germline CDR1 MDHEN, CDR2 SYDVKM.